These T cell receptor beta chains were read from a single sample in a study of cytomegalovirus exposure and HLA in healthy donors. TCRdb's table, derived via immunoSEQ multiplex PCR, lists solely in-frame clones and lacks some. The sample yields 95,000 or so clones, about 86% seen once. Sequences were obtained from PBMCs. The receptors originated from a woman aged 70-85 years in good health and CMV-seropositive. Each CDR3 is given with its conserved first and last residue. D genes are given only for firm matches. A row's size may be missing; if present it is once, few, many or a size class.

TGTGCCATCAGTACCGTGGCGGGAGGAGATACGCAGTATTTT | CAISTVAGGDTQYF | NA | TRBJ2-3 | TRBD2 | TRBV10-3
TGTGCCAGCTCACCACGTTCTGGGTTAGGAGTCCCCGGGGAGCTGTTTTTT | CASSPRSGLGVPGELFF | few | TRBJ2-2 | NA | TRBV18
TGTGCCAGCAGTGCCGGGACAGAAGAGACCCAGTACTTC | CASSAGTEETQYF | NA | TRBJ2-5 | TRBD1 | TRBV6-1
TGTGCCAGCAGCTTAGCGCGGGGACAGCCCTACAATGAGCAGTTCTTC | CASSLARGQPYNEQFF | NA | TRBJ2-1 | NA | TRBV7-2
TGTGCCAGCAGTGGAACAGGGGGAGAGACCCAGTACTTC | CASSGTGGETQYF | NA | TRBJ2-5 | TRBD1 | TRBV2
TGTGCCAGCAGCCAAGATAAGGGGGTAGGCGAGCAGTACTTC | CASSQDKGVGEQYF | NA | TRBJ2-7 | NA | TRBV4-2
TGTGCCAGCAGCTCACAGGGGGCCCTGACCTATGGCTACACCTTC | CASSSQGALTYGYTF | NA | TRBJ1-2 | TRBD1 | TRBV7-2
TGTGCCAGTAGTATGGCTCTAGCGGGAGTTGGAGATACGCAGTATTTT | CASSMALAGVGDTQYF | NA | TRBJ2-3 | TRBD2 | TRBV19
TGTGCCAGCAGCTTAACTCCAGGGGCAGGAGGCTACACCTTC | CASSLTPGAGGYTF | NA | TRBJ1-2 | NA | TRBV7-3
TGTGCCAGCAGTGACCCCCAGCGGGATTCCTACGAGCAGTACTTC | CASSDPQRDSYEQYF | NA | TRBJ2-7 | TRBD2 | TRBV6-1
TGTGCCAGCAGTCCGGGACAGGGGGGGGAGACCCAGTACTTC | CASSPGQGGETQYF | few | TRBJ2-5 | TRBD1 | TRBV6-5
TGTGCCTGGAGTGTAAGGGATGTGGGGACAGCCGCGTACTCTGGAAACACCATATATTTT | CAWSVRDVGTAAYSGNTIYF | NA | TRBJ1-3 | TRBD1 | TRBV30
TGTGCCAGTTCGGGACTAGCGGGAGCCTACGAGCAGTACTTC | CASSGLAGAYEQYF | few | TRBJ2-7 | TRBD2 | TRBV6-5
TGTGCCAGCAGCTTAACACAGGGGGTCTACGAGCAGTACTTC | CASSLTQGVYEQYF | NA | TRBJ2-7 | TRBD1 | TRBV7-9
TGTGCCAGCAGCTTAGCCCTAGCGGGAGGGGTAGAGCAGTTCTTC | CASSLALAGGVEQFF | NA | TRBJ2-1 | TRBD2 | TRBV7-8
TGTGCCAGCAGCCCCCTGGGAAGGGTGGGCGGGAACAATGAGCAGTTCTTC | CASSPLGRVGGNNEQFF | NA | TRBJ2-1 | NA | TRBV9
TGTGCCAGTCCGCCGTTCAGGGGCGCATACACTGAAGCTTTCTTT | CASPPFRGAYTEAFF | NA | TRBJ1-1 | NA | TRBV27